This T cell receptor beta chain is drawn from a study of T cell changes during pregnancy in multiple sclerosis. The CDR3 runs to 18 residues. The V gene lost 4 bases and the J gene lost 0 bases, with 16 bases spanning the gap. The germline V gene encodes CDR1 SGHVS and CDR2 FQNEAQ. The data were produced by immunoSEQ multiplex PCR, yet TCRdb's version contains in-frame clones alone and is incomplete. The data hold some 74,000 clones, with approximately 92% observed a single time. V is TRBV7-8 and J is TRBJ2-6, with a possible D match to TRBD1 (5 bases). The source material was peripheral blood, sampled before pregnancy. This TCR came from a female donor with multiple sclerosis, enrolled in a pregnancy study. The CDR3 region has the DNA TGTGCCAGCAGCTCCGTAGCAAGGGGAAGCTCTGGGGCCAACGTCCTGACTTTC. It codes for CASSSVARGSSGANVLTF.